A selection of T cell receptor beta chains follows, all from one sample in a study of blood T cells in healthy people across ages. TCRdb reanalysed the 5' RACE reads using MiXCR and keeps one entry per CDR3 protein. The table includes 650,000 to 900,000 distinct CDR3 sequences, approximately 59% detected once. Sequences were obtained from blood. The origin of the receptors is a man aged 25 to 45 in good health. The CDR3 runs from the conserved cysteine through the conserved F or W. The D gene is left open where the match is weak. Clone size appears in some rows only: once, few, many, or a class for an expanded clone.

clone size: NA; V gene: TRBV6-6; J gene: TRBJ2-7; D gene: TRBD2; CDR3 protein: CASSHPGLAGEQYF; CDR3 DNA: TGTGCCAGCAGCCATCCGGGACTAGCAGGCGAGCAGTACTTC
clone size: NA; V gene: TRBV4-2; J gene: TRBJ2-3; D gene: NA; CDR3 protein: CASSQEGYWSTDTQYF; CDR3 DNA: TGTGCCAGCAGCCAGGAGGGTTACTGGAGCACAGATACGCAGTATTTT
clone size: few; V gene: TRBV28; J gene: TRBJ1-5; D gene: NA; CDR3 protein: CASSLTPGYQPQHF; CDR3 DNA: TGTGCCAGCAGTTTAACGCCAGGTTATCAGCCCCAGCATTTT
clone size: NA; V gene: TRBV4-2; J gene: TRBJ2-1; D gene: TRBD2; CDR3 protein: CASSQDFGTSGGVRFF; CDR3 DNA: TGTGCCAGCAGCCAAGATTTCGGGACTAGCGGGGGGGTACGGTTCTTC
clone size: NA; V gene: TRBV20-1; J gene: TRBJ1-6; D gene: NA; CDR3 protein: CSARPNNNSPLHF; CDR3 DNA: TGCAGTGCCCGCCCCAACAATAATTCACCCCTCCACTTT
clone size: NA; V gene: TRBV7-2; J gene: TRBJ2-3; D gene: TRBD2; CDR3 protein: CASSLGLAGGAADTQYF; CDR3 DNA: TGTGCCAGCAGCTTAGGGCTAGCGGGGGGGGCCGCAGATACGCAGTATTTT
clone size: once; V gene: TRBV12-5; J gene: TRBJ1-5; D gene: NA; CDR3 protein: CASGLAGVVEGSQHF; CDR3 DNA: TGTGCTAGTGGTCTCGCAGGGGTCGTGGAGGGTTCCCAGCATTTT
clone size: few; V gene: TRBV6-2/TRBV6-3; J gene: TRBJ2-7; D gene: NA; CDR3 protein: CASSYSSYRWTYEQYF; CDR3 DNA: TGTGCCAGCAGTTACTCGAGTTACAGGTGGACTTACGAGCAGTACTTC
clone size: many; V gene: TRBV20-1; J gene: TRBJ2-7; D gene: NA; CDR3 protein: CSARATGHSPYEQYF; CDR3 DNA: TGCAGTGCTAGAGCGACGGGACACTCACCCTACGAGCAGTACTTC
clone size: NA; V gene: TRBV30; J gene: TRBJ2-7; D gene: NA; CDR3 protein: CAWRRGGGYEQYF; CDR3 DNA: TGTGCCTGGAGGCGGGGAGGGGGCTACGAGCAGTACTTC
clone size: few; V gene: TRBV7-2; J gene: TRBJ1-2; D gene: NA; CDR3 protein: CASSLPMRGNYGYTF; CDR3 DNA: TGTGCCAGCAGCTTACCTATGCGGGGCAACTATGGCTACACCTTC
clone size: NA; V gene: TRBV29-1; J gene: TRBJ2-3; D gene: NA; CDR3 protein: CSVESGITDTQYF; CDR3 DNA: TGCAGCGTTGAATCAGGGATCACAGATACGCAGTATTTT
clone size: NA; V gene: TRBV27; J gene: TRBJ1-6; D gene: NA; CDR3 protein: CASSPSGRAVLSPLHF; CDR3 DNA: TGTGCCAGCAGTCCTTCTGGCCGGGCAGTTCTTTCACCCCTCCACTTT
clone size: NA; V gene: TRBV6-2/TRBV6-3; J gene: TRBJ2-7; D gene: NA; CDR3 protein: CASTDGHAPSYEQYF; CDR3 DNA: TGTGCCAGCACCGACGGACACGCACCCTCCTACGAGCAGTACTTC
clone size: few; V gene: TRBV27; J gene: TRBJ2-7; D gene: NA; CDR3 protein: CASSRFGTVSYEQYF; CDR3 DNA: TGTGCCAGCAGTCGATTCGGGACGGTCTCCTACGAGCAGTACTTC
clone size: once; V gene: TRBV20-1; J gene: TRBJ2-3; D gene: TRBD2; CDR3 protein: CSARDWLAGGQWLDTQYF; CDR3 DNA: TGCAGTGCTAGAGATTGGCTAGCGGGGGGCCAGTGGTTAGATACGCAGTATTTT
clone size: NA; V gene: TRBV2; J gene: TRBJ1-1; D gene: NA; CDR3 protein: CASNLQSPTEAFF; CDR3 DNA: TGTGCCAGCAATCTACAGAGCCCCACTGAAGCTTTCTTT
clone size: few; V gene: TRBV7-9; J gene: TRBJ2-7; D gene: NA; CDR3 protein: CASSLGWDIQDEQYF; CDR3 DNA: TGTGCCAGCAGCTTAGGATGGGACATCCAAGACGAGCAGTACTTC
clone size: NA; V gene: TRBV12-3/TRBV12-4; J gene: TRBJ2-3; D gene: NA; CDR3 protein: CASTSSGASTGPTQYF; CDR3 DNA: TGTGCCAGCACCTCATCAGGGGCCTCCACCGGGCCTACGCAGTATTTT
clone size: NA; V gene: TRBV4-3; J gene: TRBJ2-3; D gene: TRBD2; CDR3 protein: CASSQELAEGTDTQYF; CDR3 DNA: TGCGCCAGCAGCCAAGAACTAGCGGAAGGCACAGATACGCAGTATTTT
clone size: NA; V gene: TRBV10-3; J gene: TRBJ1-2; D gene: NA; CDR3 protein: CAIRGEVNGYTF; CDR3 DNA: TGTGCCATCAGGGGGGAGGTTAATGGCTACACCTTC
clone size: few; V gene: TRBV28; J gene: TRBJ1-5; D gene: NA; CDR3 protein: CASSPGPGEHF; CDR3 DNA: TGTGCCAGCAGTCCTGGACCCGGGGAGCATTTT
clone size: NA; V gene: TRBV4-3; J gene: TRBJ1-6; D gene: NA; CDR3 protein: CASSRKSSTYNSPLHF; CDR3 DNA: TGCGCCAGCAGCCGAAAATCTTCTACGTATAATTCACCCCTCCACTTT
clone size: NA; V gene: TRBV6-2/TRBV6-3; J gene: TRBJ2-3; D gene: TRBD2; CDR3 protein: CASSYGTSAIDTQYF; CDR3 DNA: TGTGCCAGCAGTTACGGGACTAGCGCCATAGATACGCAGTATTTT
clone size: NA; V gene: TRBV4-2; J gene: TRBJ2-7; D gene: TRBD1; CDR3 protein: CASSRGDRGLDEQYF; CDR3 DNA: TGTGCCAGCAGCCGGGGGGACAGGGGGCTGGACGAGCAGTACTTC
clone size: NA; V gene: TRBV15; J gene: TRBJ2-3; D gene: NA; CDR3 protein: CATSRDLNGGTDTQYF; CDR3 DNA: TGTGCCACCAGCAGAGATCTTAACGGGGGCACAGATACGCAGTATTTT
clone size: few; V gene: TRBV10-3; J gene: TRBJ2-1; D gene: NA; CDR3 protein: CAIRPGTRNEQFF; CDR3 DNA: TGTGCCATCCGACCCGGGACAAGGAATGAGCAGTTCTTC
clone size: once; V gene: TRBV2; J gene: TRBJ2-5; D gene: NA; CDR3 protein: CASRDNLVETQYF; CDR3 DNA: TGTGCCAGCAGGGACAATCTCGTAGAGACCCAGTACTTC
clone size: NA; V gene: TRBV7-3; J gene: TRBJ2-1; D gene: NA; CDR3 protein: CASRVGGLNEQFF; CDR3 DNA: TGTGCCAGCAGGGTCGGGGGCCTAAATGAGCAGTTCTTC
clone size: many; V gene: TRBV4-3; J gene: TRBJ2-7; D gene: NA; CDR3 protein: CASSLHQASSYEQYF; CDR3 DNA: TGCGCCAGCAGCCTCCACCAGGCGAGCTCCTACGAGCAGTACTTC
clone size: NA; V gene: TRBV7-9; J gene: TRBJ1-1; D gene: NA; CDR3 protein: CASSLGPTEAFF; CDR3 DNA: TGTGCCAGCAGCTTAGGCCCGACTGAAGCTTTCTTT
clone size: few; V gene: TRBV7-2; J gene: TRBJ2-5; D gene: NA; CDR3 protein: CASSLEVGKTQYF; CDR3 DNA: TGTGCCAGCAGCTTAGAGGTTGGAAAGACCCAGTACTTC
clone size: NA; V gene: TRBV9; J gene: TRBJ2-5; D gene: TRBD2; CDR3 protein: CAGSARKRGRVETQYF; CDR3 DNA: TGTGCCGGCAGCGCTCGAAAGCGGGGTAGGGTAGAGACCCAGTACTTC
clone size: few; V gene: TRBV5-8; J gene: TRBJ2-7; D gene: NA; CDR3 protein: CASSQNRYEQYF; CDR3 DNA: TGTGCCAGCAGTCAAAACCGTTACGAGCAGTACTTC
clone size: NA; V gene: TRBV28; J gene: TRBJ2-1; D gene: NA; CDR3 protein: CASSGWTVSYNEQFF; CDR3 DNA: TGTGCCAGCAGTGGGTGGACAGTCTCCTACAATGAGCAGTTCTTC
clone size: many; V gene: TRBV28; J gene: TRBJ1-5; D gene: NA; CDR3 protein: CASTKKGHNQPQHF; CDR3 DNA: TGTGCCAGCACTAAAAAGGGCCACAATCAGCCCCAGCATTTT
clone size: NA; V gene: TRBV11-1; J gene: TRBJ2-7; D gene: NA; CDR3 protein: CASSLGVSSYEQYF; CDR3 DNA: TGTGCCAGCAGCTTAGGTGTCTCCTCCTACGAGCAGTACTTC
clone size: NA; V gene: TRBV7-7; J gene: TRBJ2-5; D gene: TRBD1; CDR3 protein: CASSLDRGHETQYF; CDR3 DNA: TGTGCTAGCAGCCTCGACAGGGGGCACGAGACCCAGTACTTC
clone size: once; V gene: TRBV20-1; J gene: TRBJ1-6; D gene: TRBD1; CDR3 protein: CSARTGGATYNSPLHF; CDR3 DNA: TGCAGTGCAAGAACAGGGGGCGCAACGTATAATTCACCCCTCCACTTT
clone size: NA; V gene: TRBV5-1; J gene: TRBJ1-3; D gene: NA; CDR3 protein: CASSLYGGSSGNTIYF; CDR3 DNA: TGCGCCAGCAGCTTGTATGGCGGATCCTCTGGAAACACCATATATTTT
clone size: NA; V gene: TRBV5-1; J gene: TRBJ1-1; D gene: NA; CDR3 protein: CASSPSGPRNTEAFF; CDR3 DNA: TGCGCCAGCAGCCCCTCAGGGCCGAGGAACACTGAAGCTTTCTTT
clone size: NA; V gene: TRBV4-3; J gene: TRBJ1-4; D gene: TRBD1; CDR3 protein: CASSHTGTANEKLFF; CDR3 DNA: TGCGCCAGCAGCCATACCGGGACAGCTAATGAAAAACTGTTTTTT
clone size: NA; V gene: TRBV12-3/TRBV12-4; J gene: TRBJ2-1; D gene: NA; CDR3 protein: CATSLDVSNEQFF; CDR3 DNA: TGTGCCACTAGTCTCGATGTATCCAATGAGCAGTTCTTC
clone size: NA; V gene: TRBV7-2; J gene: TRBJ2-2; D gene: NA; CDR3 protein: CASSLGQVSGELFF; CDR3 DNA: TGTGCCAGCAGCTTAGGCCAAGTGTCCGGGGAGCTGTTTTTT
clone size: NA; V gene: TRBV6-5; J gene: TRBJ2-3; D gene: NA; CDR3 protein: CASSYSDDTQYF; CDR3 DNA: TGTGCCAGCAGTTACTCGGATGATACGCAGTATTTT
clone size: NA; V gene: TRBV20-1; J gene: TRBJ2-1; D gene: NA; CDR3 protein: CSARDPLEASYNEQFF; CDR3 DNA: TGCAGTGCTAGAGATCCCCTGGAAGCCTCCTACAATGAGCAGTTCTTC
clone size: NA; V gene: TRBV29-1; J gene: TRBJ2-3; D gene: TRBD2; CDR3 protein: CSVAPAGLAGGKLTDTQYF; CDR3 DNA: TGCAGCGTCGCCCCCGCTGGACTAGCGGGGGGGAAACTCACAGATACGCAGTATTTT
clone size: NA; V gene: TRBV9; J gene: TRBJ2-5; D gene: TRBD2; CDR3 protein: CASSTGLAGYQETQYF; CDR3 DNA: TGTGCCAGCAGCACCGGACTAGCGGGGTACCAAGAGACCCAGTACTTC
clone size: NA; V gene: TRBV4-3; J gene: TRBJ1-2; D gene: NA; CDR3 protein: CASSQELGDGYTF; CDR3 DNA: TGCGCCAGCAGCCAAGAGCTGGGAGATGGCTACACCTTC
clone size: NA; V gene: TRBV11-2; J gene: TRBJ1-2; D gene: TRBD1; CDR3 protein: CASSLRGQVGNGYTF; CDR3 DNA: TGTGCCAGCAGCTTAAGGGGACAGGTCGGAAATGGCTACACCTTC
clone size: NA; V gene: TRBV9; J gene: TRBJ1-6; D gene: NA; CDR3 protein: CASSVDGAFNSPLHF; CDR3 DNA: TGTGCCAGCAGCGTAGATGGAGCCTTTAATTCACCCCTCCACTTT
clone size: few; V gene: TRBV7-3; J gene: TRBJ2-1; D gene: NA; CDR3 protein: CASSFLFSSSYNEQFF; CDR3 DNA: TGTGCCAGCAGCTTCCTCTTCTCAAGCTCCTACAATGAGCAGTTCTTC
clone size: NA; V gene: TRBV12-3/TRBV12-4; J gene: TRBJ2-1; D gene: TRBD1; CDR3 protein: CASSKNRGNADEQFF; CDR3 DNA: TGTGCCAGCAGCAAAAACAGGGGGAACGCGGATGAGCAGTTCTTC
clone size: NA; V gene: TRBV5-1; J gene: TRBJ2-7; D gene: TRBD1; CDR3 protein: CASPSDRGLYEQYF; CDR3 DNA: TGCGCCAGCCCCTCGGACAGGGGGCTATACGAGCAGTACTTC
clone size: NA; V gene: TRBV7-2; J gene: TRBJ2-7; D gene: TRBD2; CDR3 protein: CASSLIAGERLEQYF; CDR3 DNA: TGTGCCAGCAGCTTAATAGCGGGGGAAAGGTTGGAGCAGTACTTC
clone size: NA; V gene: TRBV7-3; J gene: TRBJ2-1; D gene: NA; CDR3 protein: CASSLKGTLINEQFF; CDR3 DNA: TGTGCCAGCAGCTTAAAAGGTACACTGATCAATGAGCAGTTCTTC
clone size: NA; V gene: TRBV12-3/TRBV12-4; J gene: TRBJ1-1; D gene: TRBD1; CDR3 protein: CASSLQGQVGTEAFF; CDR3 DNA: TGTGCCAGCAGTTTACAGGGACAGGTGGGCACTGAAGCTTTCTTT
clone size: NA; V gene: TRBV7-2; J gene: TRBJ1-1; D gene: NA; CDR3 protein: CASSSQSTDRNTEAFF; CDR3 DNA: TGTGCCAGCAGCTCGCAATCTACGGACAGAAACACTGAAGCTTTCTTT
clone size: NA; V gene: TRBV20-1; J gene: TRBJ2-7; D gene: NA; CDR3 protein: CSANPGLSYEQYF; CDR3 DNA: TGCAGTGCTAACCCGGGACTGAGCTACGAGCAGTACTTC